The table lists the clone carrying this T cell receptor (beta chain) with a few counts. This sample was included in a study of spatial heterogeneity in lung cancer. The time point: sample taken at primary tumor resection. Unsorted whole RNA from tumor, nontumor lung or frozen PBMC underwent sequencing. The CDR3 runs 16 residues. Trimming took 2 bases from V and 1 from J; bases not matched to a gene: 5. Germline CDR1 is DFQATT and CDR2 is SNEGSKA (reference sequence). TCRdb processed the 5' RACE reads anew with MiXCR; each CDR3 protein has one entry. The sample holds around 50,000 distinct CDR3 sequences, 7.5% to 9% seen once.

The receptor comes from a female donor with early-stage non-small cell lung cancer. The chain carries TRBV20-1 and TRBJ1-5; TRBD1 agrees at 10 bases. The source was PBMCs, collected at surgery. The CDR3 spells CSARRQGALSNQPQHF. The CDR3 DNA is TGCAGTGCTAGACGACAGGGGGCGTTGAGCAATCAGCCCCAGCATTTT.